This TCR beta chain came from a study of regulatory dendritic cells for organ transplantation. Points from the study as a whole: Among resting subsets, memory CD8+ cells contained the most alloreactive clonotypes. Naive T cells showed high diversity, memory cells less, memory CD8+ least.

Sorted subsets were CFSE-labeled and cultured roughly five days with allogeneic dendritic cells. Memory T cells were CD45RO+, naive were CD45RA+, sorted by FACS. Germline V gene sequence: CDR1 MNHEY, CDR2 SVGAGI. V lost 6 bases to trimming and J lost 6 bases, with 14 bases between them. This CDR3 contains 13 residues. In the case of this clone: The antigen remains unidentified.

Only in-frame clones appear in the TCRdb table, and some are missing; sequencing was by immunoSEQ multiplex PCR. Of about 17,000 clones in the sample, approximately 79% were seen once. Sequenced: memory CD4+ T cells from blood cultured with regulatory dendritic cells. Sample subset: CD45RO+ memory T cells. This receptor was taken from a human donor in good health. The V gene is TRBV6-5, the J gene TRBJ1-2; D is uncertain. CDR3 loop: CASSRSQVHGYTF. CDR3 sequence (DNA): TGTGCCAGCAGCCGATCCCAGGTCCATGGCTACACCTTC.